This T cell receptor beta chain was sequenced in a study of cytomegalovirus exposure and HLA in healthy donors. From germline, CDR1 is MNHEY and CDR2 SVGAGI. Trimming removed 5 bases from V and 6 bases from J, with 19 bases in between. The CDR3 has 15 residues. In regard to this clone: The antigen is not known.

The study's findings and limits: It is likely that the observed cluster of highly shared sequence variants was a sequencing artifact. According to the study, 150 to 200 TCR beta chains were cytomegalovirus-associated. A later analysis reportedly found that, within productive TCRs, an Asian-associated ancestry cluster had fewer N-insertions than the mean observed across the approximately 700 donors.

PCR was performed using 60 Vbeta and 13 Jbeta primers. The data were produced by immunoSEQ multiplex PCR, yet TCRdb's version contains in-frame clones alone and is incomplete. The sample has roughly 150,000 clones, roughly 80% seen once. The TCR originated in a man between 18 and 29 years old in good health and CMV-seropositive. Sequences were obtained from PBMCs. The genes are TRBV6-5 and TRBJ1-1; unclear D gene. For the CDR3, the DNA is TGTGCCAGCAGTCCAACCGGGAGCGTTTGGGCTGAAGCTTTCTTT. Translated, it gives CASSPTGSVWAEAFF.